This TCR beta chain is drawn from a study of CD8 T cells in Susac syndrome. V dropped 4 bases and J dropped 2 bases, with 11 bases sitting between them. CDR1 is LGHNA and CDR2 is YSLEER in the germline V gene. This CDR3 comprises 14 residues. After extraction with the RNeasy kit, about 0.5 to 1 ug of the RNA was reverse transcribed using random hexamers. TCRdb independently ran MiXCR on the immunoSEQ multiplex PCR reads; one entry per CDR3 protein. The data show 110,000 or so distinct CDR3 sequences, with around 94% seen just once and roughly 0.092% held by the top ten. The specimen was CD4+ T cells from PBMCs. The TCR was taken from a human donor in good health. V is TRBV4-3 and J is TRBJ2-5, with D possibly matching TRBD2 (5 bases). The CDR3 nucleotides read TGCGCCAGCAGCCGGAGAGCGGAGCAAGAGACCCAGTACTTC. It encodes CASSRRAEQETQYF.